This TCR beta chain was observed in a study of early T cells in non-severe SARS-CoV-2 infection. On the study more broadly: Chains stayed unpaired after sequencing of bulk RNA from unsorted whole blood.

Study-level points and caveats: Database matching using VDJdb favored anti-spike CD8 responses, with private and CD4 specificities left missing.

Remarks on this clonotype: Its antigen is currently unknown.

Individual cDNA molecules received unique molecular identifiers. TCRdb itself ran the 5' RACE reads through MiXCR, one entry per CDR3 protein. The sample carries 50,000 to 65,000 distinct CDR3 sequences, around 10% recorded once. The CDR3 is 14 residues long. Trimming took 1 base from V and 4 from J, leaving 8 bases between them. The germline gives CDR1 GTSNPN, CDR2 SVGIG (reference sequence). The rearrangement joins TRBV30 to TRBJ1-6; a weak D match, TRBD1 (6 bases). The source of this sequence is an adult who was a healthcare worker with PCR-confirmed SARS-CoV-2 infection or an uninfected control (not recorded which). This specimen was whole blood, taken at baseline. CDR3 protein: CAWSGQAYNSPLHF. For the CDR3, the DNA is TGTGCCTGGAGTGGACAGGCGTATAATTCACCCCTCCACTTT.